The next 18 T cell receptor beta chains were all read from a single sample in a study of OX40 agonist ivuxolimab in advanced cancers. Libraries were prepared by immunoSEQ multiplex PCR; TCRdb keeps only in-frame clonotypes and omits some of them. The repertoire holds more than 65,000 clones, with 88% as singletons. The sequencing here drew on CD4+ or CD8+ T cells sorted from blood, taken in a trial of the OX40 agonist ivuxolimab. Source of these receptors: an adult with an advanced solid tumor such as melanoma, head and neck, liver or kidney cancer.

The V call is TRBV28, the J call TRBJ1-2, with 10 bases fitting TRBD1. V shed 7 bases and J 6 bases; nucleotides not matched to a gene: 14. Germline lookup yields CDR1 MDHEN and CDR2 SYDVKM. The CDR3 extends over 16 amino acids. The CDR3 DNA is TGTGCCAGCACTGGCTCCTCATGGACAGGGGGAAATGGCTACACCTTC. Protein product: CASTGSSWTGGNGYTF.

This clone was counted only a few times. This rearrangement joins TRBV10-1 to TRBJ1-1; D is possibly TRBD1 (5 bases). Trimming shortened V by 4 bases and J by 3 bases, and 9 bases separated the two germline ends. The CDR3 length is 13 residues. In germline, CDR1 is WNHNN, CDR2 SYGVQD (reference sequence). This chain's CDR3 is CASSVQGDTEAFF. The CDR3 DNA reads as TGCGCCAGCAGTGTCCAGGGAGACACTGAAGCTTTCTTT.

V is TRBV6-1 and J is TRBJ1-1; weak D call: TRBD1 (5 bases). This CDR3 has 14 residues. V lost 7 bases, J lost 4 bases, and 16 bases lay in between. CDR1 and CDR2 (germline): MNHNS, SASEGT. The CDR3 protein is CASTHRTGGTEAFF. The CDR3 DNA reads as TGTGCCAGCACCCACCGAACGGGGGGCACTGAAGCTTTCTTT.

V and J are TRBV4-1 and TRBJ1-1, with a tentative D call TRBD1 (5 bases). V lost 10 bases to trimming and J lost 4 bases, with 22 bases between them. CDR1 and CDR2 (germline): MGHRA, YSYEKL. The CDR3 is 15 residues long. The CDR3 DNA reads TGCGCCACCACTGGACAAGAGGGCCGAACCACTGAAGCTTTCTTT. It yields the protein CATTGQEGRTTEAFF.

The CDR3 loop reads CASGGARTDTQYF. CDR3 sequence (DNA): TGTGCCAGCGGGGGGGCCCGGACAGATACGCAGTATTTT. The chain has TRBV28 and TRBJ2-3; D might be TRBD2 (7 bases). V lost 8 bases and J 3 bases, leaving 12 bases between the germline ends. Per germline, CDR1 MDHEN and CDR2 SYDVKM. The CDR3 has 13 amino acids. Full variable domain (missing parts from reference TRBV28 and TRBJ2-3): DVKVTQSSRYLVKRTGEKVFLECVQDMDHENMFWYRQDPGLGLRLIYFSYDVKMKEKGDIPEGYSVSREKKERFSLILESASTNQTSMYLCASGGARTDTQYFGPGTRLTVL.

V usage is TRBV2 and J usage is TRBJ2-3, with 8 bases identical to TRBD2. Per germline, CDR1 SNHLY and CDR2 FYNNEI. Trimming took 6 bases from V and 4 from J; bases not matched to a gene: 6. This CDR3 comprises 14 residues. The CDR3: CASSNGRGADTQYF. The CDR3 DNA is TGTGCCAGCAGCAACGGGAGGGGGGCAGATACGCAGTATTTT. Together with reference TRBV2 and TRBJ2-3, the CDR3 gives the full variable domain: EPEVTQTPSHQVTQMGQEVILRCVPISNHLYFYWYRQILGQKVEFLVSFYNNEISEKSEIFDDQFSVERPDGSNFTLKIRSTKLEDSAMYFCASSNGRGADTQYFGPGTRLTVL.

The V gene is TRBV7-8, the J gene TRBJ2-3, with 8 bases identical to TRBD2. Germline V gene sequence: CDR1 SGHVS, CDR2 FQNEAQ. The length of the CDR3 is 16 residues. The junction had 5 bases not matched to a gene; V was cut back by 2 bases and J by 1 base. CDR3 sequence (DNA): TGTGCCAGCAGCTTAACGGCGGGAGGTCGCACAGATACGCAGTATTTT. Protein: CASSLTAGGRTDTQYF. The full variable domain, with the rest looked up from reference TRBV7-8 and TRBJ2-3, is GAGVSQSPRYKVAKRGQDVALRCDPISGHVSLFWYQQALGQGPEFLTYFQNEAQLDKSGLPSDRFFAERPEGSVSTLKIQRTQQEDSAVYLCASSLTAGGRTDTQYFGPGTRLTVL.

The chain links TRBV5-4 to TRBJ1-3; D uncertain. The CDR3 is 13 amino acids. V lost 4 bases to trimming and J lost 8 bases, with 13 bases between them. Looked up from germline, CDR1 is SGHNT and CDR2 is YYREEE (reference sequence). The DNA of the CDR3 is TGTGCCAGCAGCCAACGATCTATGGACACCATATATTTT. Protein: CASSQRSMDTIYF.

The J gene is TRBJ2-1, the V gene TRBV29-1; weak D call: TRBD2 (5 bases). V lost 5 bases, J lost 7 bases, and 12 bases lay in between. Germline V gene lookup returns CDR1 SQVTM and CDR2 ANQGSEA. The CDR3 runs to 12 residues. The CDR3: CSVRRTVNEQFF. Written as DNA, the CDR3 is TGCAGCGTTAGGAGGACCGTAAATGAGCAGTTCTTC.

V is TRBV27 and J is TRBJ1-2; D remains ambiguous. This CDR3 is built from 15 residues. V was trimmed by 5 bases and J by 3 bases, leaving 16 bases between them. CDR1 and CDR2 (germline): MNHEY, SMNVEV (reference sequence). The CDR3 coding sequence is TGTGCCAGCAGTCCCCGGTGGGCGTCGTACTATGGCTACACCTTC. Its translation is CASSPRWASYYGYTF.

The gene calls are TRBV4-2 and TRBJ1-2; D unclear. Germline V CDR1 and CDR2: LGHNA, YNFKEQ. With 0 bases removed from V and 5 bases from J, the gap between germline ends came to 4 bases. CDR3 length: 12 residues. This chain's CDR3 is CASSQDAYGYTF. CDR3 DNA sequence: TGTGCCAGCAGCCAAGATGCATATGGCTACACCTTC.

The chain recombines TRBV18 with TRBJ1-1; no clear D. V was pared by 6 bases and J by 4 bases, with 12 bases between. The CDR3 sequence is 13 residues long. Germline V CDR1 and CDR2: KGHSH, LQKENI. In nucleotides, the CDR3 is TGTGCCAGCTCGGGCGCAATTAGCACTGAAGCTTTCTTT. Residues: CASSGAISTEAFF.

This chain joins TRBV10-3 and TRBJ2-2; D is unresolved. This CDR3 is 15 amino acids long. Looked up from germline, CDR1 is ENHRY and CDR2 is SYGVKD. The V end lost 2 bases, the J end lost 2 bases, and 9 bases lay between the germline ends. CDR3 DNA sequence: TGTGCCATCAGTGAGGCAGACATAAACACCGGGGAGCTGTTTTTT. Its protein is CAISEADINTGELFF.

The chain carries TRBV10-3 and TRBJ2-3; 14 bases fit TRBD2. CDR1 ENHRY and CDR2 SYGVKD come from the germline V gene. The trim removed 6 bases at V and 5 bases at J, leaving 13 bases unmatched. The CDR3 sequence is 18 residues long. The CDR3: CAISPRLAGGDLGDTQYF. Written as DNA, the CDR3 is TGTGCCATCAGCCCCCGACTAGCGGGAGGGGACCTAGGAGATACGCAGTATTTT.

In its sample, this clone was seen a few times. The V and J genes are TRBV28 and TRBJ2-7; D gene uncertain. Germline loops: CDR1 MDHEN, CDR2 SYDVKM. Trimming stripped 6 bases from V and 2 bases from J, with 14 bases between. This CDR3 is 14 amino acids long. CDR3 amino acids: CASRESNSPYEQYF. In nucleotides, the CDR3 is TGTGCCAGCAGGGAGAGCAACTCACCCTACGAGCAGTACTTC.

The rearrangement links TRBV7-8 to TRBJ2-1; D may match TRBD1 or TRBD2 (5 bases each). The CDR3 runs to 14 residues. Germline values: CDR1 SGHVS, CDR2 FQNEAQ. Trimming shortened V by 2 bases and J by 7 bases, and 12 bases separated the two germline ends. The CDR3 DNA reads as TGTGCCAGCAGCTTAAGAGAGGGGAGTAATGAGCAGTTCTTC. Its translation is CASSLREGSNEQFF. The full variable domain, in which reference TRBV7-8 and TRBJ2-1 provide the parts outside the CDR3, is GAGVSQSPRYKVAKRGQDVALRCDPISGHVSLFWYQQALGQGPEFLTYFQNEAQLDKSGLPSDRFFAERPEGSVSTLKIQRTQQEDSAVYLCASSLREGSNEQFFGPGTRLTVL.

In its sample, this clone was seen once. This chain uses TRBV11-2 with TRBJ2-1; 11 positions agree with TRBD1. Per the germline V gene, CDR1 is SGHAT and CDR2 is FQNNGV. V trimming: 1 base; J trimming: 7 bases; junction bases outside the gene matches: 9. This CDR3 has 17 residues. The CDR3 bases are TGTGCCAGCAGCTTAGGCGGGACAGGGGGGACCGCGAATGAGCAGTTCTTC. Amino acid sequence: CASSLGGTGGTANEQFF.

J is TRBJ2-2 and V is TRBV19; the D is unclear. The CDR3 runs 14 residues. Germline CDR1 LNHDA, CDR2 SQIVND (reference sequence). V gave up 7 bases and J gave up 1 base, with 10 bases separating them. For the CDR3, the DNA is TGTGCCAGTACAACGTCAGTGAACACCGGGGAGCTGTTTTTT. This sequence encodes CASTTSVNTGELFF. Full variable domain (outside the CDR3, taken from reference TRBV19 and TRBJ2-2): DGGITQSPKYLFRKEGQNVTLSCEQNLNHDAMYWYRQDPGQGLRLIYYSQIVNDFQKGDIAEGYSVSREKKESFPLTVTSAQKNPTAFYLCASTTSVNTGELFFGEGSRLTVL.